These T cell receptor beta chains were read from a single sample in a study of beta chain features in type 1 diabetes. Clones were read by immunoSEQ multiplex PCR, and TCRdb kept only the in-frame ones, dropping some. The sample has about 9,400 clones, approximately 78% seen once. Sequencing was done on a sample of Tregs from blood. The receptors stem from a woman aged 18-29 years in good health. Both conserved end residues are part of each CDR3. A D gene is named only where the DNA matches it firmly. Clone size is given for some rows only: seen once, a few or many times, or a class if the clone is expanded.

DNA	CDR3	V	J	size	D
TGTGCCAGTAGTCCGCGGGGGCGGATGCTTGGCACCGGGGAGCTGTTTTTT	CASSPRGRMLGTGELFF	TRBV19	TRBJ2-2	few	.
TGTGCCAGCAGTTCCGCCGGCCAAGAGACCCAGTACTTC	CASSSAGQETQYF	TRBV2	TRBJ2-5	few	.
TGTGCCAGCAGTTACTCGACTTCTAATGAAAAACTGTTTTTT	CASSYSTSNEKLFF	TRBV6-6	TRBJ1-4	.	.
TGCGCCAGCAGCTTGGCCGTAGTAGCGGGAGGGCAAGAGACCCAGTACTTC	CASSLAVVAGGQETQYF	TRBV5-1	TRBJ2-5	.	TRBD2
TGTGCCAGCCGAGGATCTAATGAAAAACTGTTTTTT	CASRGSNEKLFF	TRBV25-1	TRBJ1-4	few	.
TGCGCCAGTTCCCGGGGGGGCCCGGAGGAGCAGTTCTTC	CASSRGGPEEQFF	TRBV5-1	TRBJ2-1	.	TRBD2
TGTGCCAGCACAGGGTTTATTGAAAAACTGTTTTTT	CASTGFIEKLFF	TRBV2	TRBJ1-4	.	.
TGTGCCAGCTCGCTTAGGGGGGGCGGTAGCTCCTACAATGAGCAGTTCTTC	CASSLRGGGSSYNEQFF	TRBV18	TRBJ2-1	.	.
TGTGCCAGTAGCCGACGGGACAGCCCTTCTAATGAAAAACTGTTTTTT	CASSRRDSPSNEKLFF	TRBV19	TRBJ1-4	few	TRBD1
TGTGCCAGCTCACGGGACAAAGAGTTCTATGGCTACACCTTC	CASSRDKEFYGYTF	TRBV18	TRBJ1-2	.	.
TGTGCCAGCAGTTGGGGACAGACCTTCTCCTACGAGCAGTACTTC	CASSWGQTFSYEQYF	TRBV6-6	TRBJ2-7	.	TRBD1
TGTGCCAGCGCTGAACAGGGGACCGACACAGATACGCAGTATTTT	CASAEQGTDTDTQYF	TRBV6-1	TRBJ2-3	.	TRBD1
TGCAGCGTGGCATGGGGGCTCAGTCAGCCCCAGCATTTT	CSVAWGLSQPQHF	TRBV29-1	TRBJ1-5	.	.
TGTGCCAGCAGCTTGTTTAGCTCAGATACGCAGTATTTT	CASSLFSSDTQYF	TRBV5-6	TRBJ2-3	.	.